The next 8 T cell receptor beta chains were all read from a single sample in a study of blood T cells in healthy people across ages. Primed by a sample-barcoded 5' primer and a J-beta primer mix, a second PCR proceeded for roughly 6 to 12 cycles. One entry per CDR3 protein results from TCRdb running MiXCR on the 5' RACE reads. The sample holds about 1.4 million distinct CDR3 sequences, around 59% seen once. The sequencing sample was made of blood. The source is a man aged 18 to 30 in good health.

V and J are TRBV7-9 and TRBJ1-1, with 10 nucleotides matching TRBD1. In germline, CDR1 is SEHNR, CDR2 FQNEAQ (reference sequence). The J segment lost 10 bases and the V segment lost 5 bases, leaving 10 bases of the junction unmatched. The CDR3 spans 14 residues. CDR3 in DNA: TGTGCCAGCAGCCTTGCCGGGACAGGGGATGTAGCTTTCTTT. This encodes CASSLAGTGDVAFF.

There are a few counts of this clonotype. This chain joins TRBV29-1 and TRBJ2-7; 9 positions match TRBD1. The CDR3 consists of 16 residues. V lost 2 bases, J lost 4 bases, and 12 bases stayed unmatched. Germline V CDR1 and CDR2: SQVTM, ANQGSEA. The CDR3 coding sequence is TGCAGCGTTGAATCTCGGACAGGGGCCCGGTATTACGAGCAGTACTTC. Translated, it gives CSVESRTGARYYEQYF.

This chain links TRBV12-5 with TRBJ1-5, with D hard to call. V was pared by 1 base and J by 4 bases, with 8 bases between. The CDR3 sequence is 14 residues long. Germline loops: CDR1 LGHNT, CDR2 FRNRAP. The DNA for the CDR3 is TGTGCTAGTGGTTTGGGGTCAGATAATCAGCCCCAGCATTTT. As protein: CASGLGSDNQPQHF. Full variable domain (missing parts from reference TRBV12-5 and TRBJ1-5): DARVTQTPRHKVTEMGQEVTMRCQPILGHNTVFWYRQTMMQGLELLAYFRNRAPLDDSGMPKDRFSAEMPDATLATLKIQPSEPRDSAVYFCASGLGSDNQPQHFGDGTRLSIL.

The sample holds a few counts of this clonotype. The chain uses TRBV7-9 and TRBJ2-5, with 9 bases identical to TRBD1. The better agreement between TRBJ2-7 and the DNA end casts doubt on the J call. Germline values: CDR1 SEHNR, CDR2 FQNEAQ (reference sequence). CDR3 length: 15 amino acids. The CDR3 nucleotides are TGTGCCAGCAGTCAAGGGACAGGGAGGCCCTACGAGCAGTACTTC. Amino acids: CASSQGTGRPYEQYF.

The chain joins TRBV14 to TRBJ2-7, with TRBD2 matching over 7 bases. CDR3 size: 16 residues. V shed 1 base and J 3 bases; nucleotides not matched to a gene: 9. Looked up from germline, CDR1 is SGHDN and CDR2 is FVKESK. CDR3 protein: CASSQGPVWGGYEQYF. The DNA of the CDR3 is TGTGCCAGCAGCCAAGGCCCCGTTTGGGGGGGCTACGAGCAGTACTTC.

This chain connects TRBV10-2 to TRBJ1-4; TRBD1 aligns across 7 bases. The germline CDR1 and CDR2 sequences are WSHSY and SAAADI. The J segment lost 3 bases and the V segment lost 7 bases, leaving 5 bases of the junction unmatched. The CDR3 runs 14 residues. CDR3 sequence: CASTSQGSNEKLFF. The CDR3 DNA reads TGCGCCAGCACCTCACAGGGGTCTAATGAAAAACTGTTTTTT.

The chain couples TRBV27 to TRBJ2-7, with a possible D match to TRBD2 (6 bases). Looked up from germline, CDR1 is MNHEY and CDR2 is SMNVEV (reference sequence). This CDR3 is 14 amino acids long. Trimming took off 7 bases at V and 3 bases at J, with 16 bases between the two ends. The CDR3 loop is CASIFGGLDYEQYF. As DNA, the CDR3 is TGTGCCAGCATTTTCGGGGGTTTGGACTACGAGCAGTACTTC.

CDR3 bases: TGTGCCAGCGGAGATGAGCCCTACGAGCAGTACTTC. Amino acids: CASGDEPYEQYF. The rearrangement joins TRBV28 to TRBJ2-5, with D hard to call. With the DNA end fitting TRBJ2-7 better, the J assignment may be wrong. In germline, CDR1 is MDHEN, CDR2 SYDVKM. The CDR3 has 12 amino acids.